The entry below gives a single TCR beta chain sequence along with its context. Its antigen remains unidentified. Compared with germline, one end of the junction differs, possibly owing to a read error. From germline, CDR1 is MNHNS and CDR2 SASEGT. The CDR3 runs to 13 residues. This sample is drawn from a study of CD8+CD57+ T cells in acquired aplastic anemia. General observations from the study: About 30 shared CD8+ CDR3s appeared highly expressed within patients' immunodominant clones.

TCR beta VDJ and CDR3 profiling used genomic DNA as template. Each CDR3 protein is one row after TCRdb ran MiXCR on the reads. Of around 150,000 distinct CDR3 sequences in the sample, 60% to 80% are singletons; the top ten hold approximately 48%. All patients picked for sequencing had shown, by flow cytometry, an expansion of CD8+CD57+ cells. With no exception, the patients had severe acquired aplastic anemia. Among the patients, none had received any therapy at the time of blood sampling. The chain is built from TRBV6-1 and TRBJ2-7; D gene unclear. The sequence derives from a human donor with aplastic anemia. The sequencing sample was made of sorted CD4+, CD8+, or CD8+CD57+ T cells (not recorded which) from PBMCs. The CDR3 loop reads CASSESGSYEQYF. In nucleotides, the CDR3 is TGTGCCAGCAGTGAATCAGGCTCCTATGAGCAGTACTTC.